This TCR beta chain was sequenced during a study of blood T cell repertoires in COVID-19. The wider study: In each case, the material was cDNA or gDNA derived from T cells, B-cell-depleted T cells, or PBMCs.

Assay: immunoSEQ multiplex PCR; the TCRdb copy retains only in-frame clones and omits some. The sample gives hundreds of thousands of clones, roughly 85% of which show up once; under 4% is in the top ten. This CDR3 spans 14 amino acids. The germline V gene encodes CDR1 LNHDA and CDR2 SQIVND (reference sequence). V lost 5 bases and J lost 4, with 14 bases in between. This chain joins TRBV19 and TRBJ1-2; the D gene is possibly TRBD1 (5 bases). This sequence was found in a man younger than 35 with active or convalescent COVID-19. Sequenced material: peripheral blood. CDR3 DNA: TGTGCCAGTAGTTCCGAAACAGGTACCTATGGCTACACCTTC. Its translation: CASSSETGTYGYTF.